The 19 T cell receptor beta chains in this list originate from one sample, sequenced in a study of blood T cell repertoires in COVID-19. The method was immunoSEQ multiplex PCR; TCRdb's version includes in-frame clones alone and lacks a portion of them. The repertoire consists of a few hundred thousand clones, with more than 75% occurring once and the leading ten covering about 9.4%. The sample consisted of PBMCs or T cells enriched from blood (not recorded which). The receptor source for this set is a woman aged 45 to 65 who had recovered from COVID-19.

The V and J genes are TRBV13 and TRBJ1-2, with D perhaps TRBD1 (5 bases). V lost 1 base and J lost 6, with 9 bases in between. Germline CDR1 PRHDT, CDR2 FYEKMQ (reference sequence). CDR3 length: 13 amino acids. CDR3 bases: TGTGCCAGCAGCTTAGCAGGGACTCATGGCTACACCTTC. Its translation: CASSLAGTHGYTF.

This clone has a single count. The chain combines TRBV7-2 with TRBJ2-5; TRBD1 agrees at 12 bases. The CDR3 has 13 amino acids. V shed 8 bases and J 5 bases; nucleotides not matched to a gene: 3. The V gene's germline CDR1 is SGHTA and CDR2 FQGNSA. CDR3 sequence: CASGTGGVETQYF. DNA for the CDR3: TGTGCCAGCGGGACAGGGGGCGTCGAGACCCAGTACTTC. The full variable domain, in which reference TRBV7-2 and TRBJ2-5 provide the parts outside the CDR3, is GAGVSQSPSNKVTEKGKDVELRCDPISGHTALYWYRQSLGQGLEFLIYFQGNSAPDKSGLPSDRFSAERTGGSVSTLTIQRTQQEDSAVYLCASGTGGVETQYFGPGTRLLVL.

This chain uses TRBV5-1 with TRBJ2-1; 10 positions agree with TRBD2. V dropped 6 bases and J dropped 3; count of bases not matched to a gene: 9. CDR1 and CDR2 (germline): SGHRS, YFSETQ. There are 16 residues in the CDR3. The DNA for the CDR3 is TGCGCCAGCAACCTAGCGGGGGCACCCAACTACAATGAGCAGTTCTTC. Translation: CASNLAGAPNYNEQFF.

The J gene is TRBJ2-5, the V gene TRBV3-1 (or the pseudogene TRBV3-2), with 8 nucleotides matching TRBD1. The CDR3 is made up of 15 amino acids. From germline, CDR1 is LGHDT and CDR2 YNNKEL (reference sequence). Unmatched junction bases numbered 9, after V lost 6 bases and J lost 3 bases. The CDR3 sequence is CASRPGQVPKETQYF. DNA for the CDR3: TGTGCCAGCAGGCCGGGACAGGTACCGAAAGAGACCCAGTACTTC.

The rearrangement joins TRBV19 to TRBJ1-1, with TRBD1 matching 9 bases. The CDR3 consists of 15 residues. Germline V CDR1 and CDR2: LNHDA, SQIVND (reference sequence). The V segment lost 6 bases and the J segment 3 bases; nucleotides outside the gene matches: 8. CDR3 DNA: TGTGCCAGTAGCAGAAGGCGGGACAGGGACACTGAAGCTTTCTTT. Amino acids: CASSRRRDRDTEAFF.

In DNA form, the CDR3 reads TGTGCCAGCAGCGACTCGGACAGGGGACAGTATTTT. It specifies CASSDSDRGQYF. The V call is TRBV11-3, the J call TRBJ2-3, with TRBD1 identical over 9 bases. V trimming: 5 bases; J trimming: 12 bases; junction bases outside the gene matches: 6. The CDR3 is 12 amino acids. CDR1 is SGHNT, CDR2 YENEEA, per germline.

This chain joins TRBV30 and TRBJ2-1; 13 nucleotides match TRBD2. Germline V gene lookup returns CDR1 GTSNPN and CDR2 SVGIG (reference sequence). Trimming at V came to 2 bases and at J to 10 bases, leaving 5 bases not matched to a gene. This CDR3 has 14 amino acids. In DNA, the CDR3 is TGTGCCTGGAGTCGACTAGCGGGGGGTAGGGAGCAGTTCTTC. It yields the protein CAWSRLAGGREQFF. The full variable domain, rest sourced from reference TRBV30 and TRBJ2-1, is SQTIHQWPATLVQPVGSPLSLECTVEGTSNPNLYWYRQAAGRGLQLLFYSVGIGQISSEVPQNLSASRPQDRQFILSSKKLLLSDSGFYLCAWSRLAGGREQFFGPGTRLTVL.

The chain combines TRBV4-1 with TRBJ2-6; D possibly corresponds to TRBD2 (6 bases). Trimming pared 0 bases from V and 2 bases from J, leaving 14 bases between. Germline assignment: CDR1 MGHRA and CDR2 YSYEKL. This CDR3 is built from 18 residues. The CDR3 DNA reads TGCGCCAGCAGCCAAGAAGCCTCTTCGGGGGCTGGGGCCAACGTCCTGACTTTC. It codes for CASSQEASSGAGANVLTF.

The genes are TRBV12-3 or TRBV12-4 and TRBJ2-7; D possibly corresponds to TRBD2 (6 bases). This CDR3 comprises 13 residues. Between the trimmed V and J ends, which lost 4 bases and 7 bases, there was a span of 14 bases. CDR3: CASSSYDAGEQYF. The CDR3 coding sequence is TGTGCCAGCAGTTCCTACGACGCGGGGGAGCAGTACTTC.

The rearrangement joins TRBV7-2 to TRBJ2-4; no reliable D call. The germline V and J ends were trimmed by 6 bases and 5 bases, with 11 bases remaining between them. From germline, CDR1 is SGHTA and CDR2 FQGNSA. The CDR3 is 13 amino acids. CDR3 sequence reads: CASREQSQNIQYF. The DNA of the CDR3 is TGTGCCAGCAGGGAACAGTCCCAAAACATTCAGTACTTC.

CDR3: CASSVGLANYNEQFF. The CDR3 region has the DNA TGTGCCAGCAGCGTGGGACTAGCGAATTACAATGAGCAGTTCTTC. The rearrangement uses TRBV5-8 and TRBJ2-1, with 10 bases lining up with TRBD2. Germline CDR1 reads SGHTS; CDR2 reads YDEGEE. The CDR3 contains 15 residues. The V gene end was trimmed by 4 bases and the J gene end by 4 bases; junction bases not matched to a gene: 5. The variable domain in full, completed from reference TRBV5-8 and TRBJ2-1, reads EAGVTQSPTHLIKTRGQQATLRCSPISGHTSVYWYQQALGLGLQFLLWYDEGEERNRGNFPPRFSGRQFPNYSSELNVNALELEDSALYLCASSVGLANYNEQFFGPGTRLTVL.

This rearrangement joins TRBV6-5 to TRBJ1-2; 7 nucleotides line up with TRBD1. The CDR3 spans 15 residues. V was pared by 6 bases and J by 1 base, with 8 bases of the junction left unmatched. Germline CDR1 and CDR2: MNHEY and SVGAGI. The CDR3 DNA sequence: TGTGCCAGCAGGACGGACAGGACACATAACTATGGCTACACCTTC. Translated, it gives CASRTDRTHNYGYTF.

The chain has TRBV18 and TRBJ1-1; the match to TRBD1 covers 7 bases. V trimming: 3 bases; J trimming: 3 bases; junction bases outside the gene matches: 1. Germline V gene lookup returns CDR1 KGHSH and CDR2 LQKENI. The CDR3 has 13 amino acids. The DNA of the CDR3 is TGTGCCAGCTCACCGGGACAGCACACTGAAGCTTTCTTT. Its protein is CASSPGQHTEAFF.

The chain has TRBV7-3 and TRBJ2-2, with no clear D. The germline V gene has CDR1 SGHTA and CDR2 FQGTGA. The CDR3 extends over 13 amino acids. V was trimmed by 9 bases and J by 6 bases, leaving 14 bases between them. The chain's CDR3 is CASSGRSSGELFF. The CDR3 nucleotides read TGTGCCAGTTCAGGTCGGTCGTCCGGGGAGCTGTTTTTT.

This sequence joins TRBV29-1 and TRBJ1-2, with D unclear. Germline CDR1 SQVTM, CDR2 ANQGSEA. The CDR3 extends over 15 amino acids. The V end lost 8 bases, the J end lost 8 bases, and 27 bases lay between the germline ends. CDR3 in DNA: TGCAGCTCCTCCTCCCTGGATAGCGGGAGTGTAGGCTACACCTTC. This encodes CSSSSLDSGSVGYTF.

The chain is built from TRBV30 and TRBJ2-7; no reliable D call. The CDR3 is 15 residues long. Germline loops: CDR1 GTSNPN, CDR2 SVGIG (reference sequence). V lost 2 bases to trimming and J lost 2 bases, with 16 bases between them. CDR3 amino acids: CAWSTFVRQPYEQYF. CDR3 bases: TGTGCCTGGAGTACATTTGTCAGGCAACCCTACGAGCAGTACTTC.

The genes are TRBV15 and TRBJ1-1; D might be TRBD1 (5 bases). Trimming shortened V by 5 bases and J by 11 bases, and 15 bases separated the two germline ends. Germline V lookup: CDR1 LNHNV, CDR2 YYDKDF (reference sequence). CDR3 length: 12 residues. The CDR3 region is CATSPTGGWAFF. The CDR3 nucleotides read TGTGCCACCAGCCCTACCGGGGGGTGGGCTTTCTTT.

This rearrangement joins TRBV29-1 to TRBJ1-1; D is perhaps TRBD1 (6 bases). This CDR3 is 19 amino acids long. CDR1 and CDR2 from the germline V gene are SQVTM and ANQGSEA. The germline V and J ends were trimmed by 6 bases and 1 base, with 30 bases remaining between them. CDR3 nucleotide sequence: TGCAGCGTCACCCCTCGGGGGGCGCTTGCTGTCATAGGGAACACTGAAGCTTTCTTT. Amino acid sequence: CSVTPRGALAVIGNTEAFF.

CDR3 residues: CASVTSRGMGNQPQHF. The DNA of the CDR3 is TGTGCCAGTGTCACTTCCCGGGGGATGGGCAATCAGCCCCAGCATTTT. V gene TRBV19 combines with J gene TRBJ1-5, with a possible D match to TRBD1 (5 bases). The CDR3 spans 16 residues. V lost 8 bases and J lost 2, with 19 bases in between. The V gene's germline CDR1 is LNHDA and CDR2 SQIVND (reference sequence). The entire variable domain, with the rest obtained from reference TRBV19 and TRBJ1-5, is as follows: DGGITQSPKYLFRKEGQNVTLSCEQNLNHDAMYWYRQDPGQGLRLIYYSQIVNDFQKGDIAEGYSVSREKKESFPLTVTSAQKNPTAFYLCASVTSRGMGNQPQHFGDGTRLSIL.